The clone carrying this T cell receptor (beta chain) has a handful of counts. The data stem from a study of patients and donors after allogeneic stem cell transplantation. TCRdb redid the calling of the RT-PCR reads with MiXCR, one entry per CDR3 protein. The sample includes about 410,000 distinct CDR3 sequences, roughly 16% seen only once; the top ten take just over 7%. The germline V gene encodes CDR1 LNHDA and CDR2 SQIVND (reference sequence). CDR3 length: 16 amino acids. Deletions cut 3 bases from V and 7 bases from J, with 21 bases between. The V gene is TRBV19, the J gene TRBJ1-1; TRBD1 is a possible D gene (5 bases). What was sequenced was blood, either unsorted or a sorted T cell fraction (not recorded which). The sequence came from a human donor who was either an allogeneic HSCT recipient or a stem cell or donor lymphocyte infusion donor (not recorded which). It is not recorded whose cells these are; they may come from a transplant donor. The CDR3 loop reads CASSIRQTSPHFEAFF. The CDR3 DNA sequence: TGTGCCAGTAGTATTAGACAGACCTCACCGCATTTTGAAGCTTTCTTT.